This T cell receptor beta chain was sequenced in a study of shared clonotypes between healthy human individuals. Study-level results: Clonotypes which were not shared had lower generation probabilities than clonotypes that all four donors shared.

The naive CD8 fraction comprised CD45RO-negative cells positively selected for CCR7 and excluded terminally differentiated effector memory CD45RA+ cells. Notes on this clone: Antigen: not known.

Generated by immunoSEQ multiplex PCR, the TCRdb table keeps only in-frame clones and is missing some. The data show some 2 million clones, approximately 94% seen once. This clonotype originated in a man aged 18 to 29 in good health. Sample: naive CD8+ T cells sorted from blood.

CDR3 sequence reads: CAWSDTSGAYSYEQYF. DNA for the CDR3: TGTGCCTGGAGCGATACTAGCGGGGCTTACTCCTACGAGCAGTACTTC. The V call is TRBV30, the J call TRBJ2-7, with 10 bases identical to TRBD2. J lost 0 bases, V lost 3 bases, and 8 bases had no gene match. The CDR3 spans 16 residues. The germline CDR1 and CDR2 sequences are GTSNPN and SVGIG (reference sequence).